Shown below are 31 T cell receptor beta chains from a single sample sequenced in a study of response to subunit inactivated influenza vaccine. TCRdb analysed the RT-PCR reads with MiXCR anew, one entry per CDR3 protein. The sample records about 520,000 distinct CDR3 sequences, over 25% being singletons. Sequencing was performed on CD4+ T cells sorted from PBMCs, taken approximately 5 days after vaccination. The receptors here all came from a man aged 50-60 years who received an inactivated influenza vaccine.

The rearrangement joins TRBV5-1 to TRBJ2-1; D unclear. The CDR3 runs to 15 residues. Trimming left V 0 bases short and J 5 bases short, with 12 bases between. The germline gives CDR1 SGHRS, CDR2 YFSETQ. The CDR3 loop is CASSLASGLHNEQFF. The CDR3 DNA is TGCGCCAGCAGCTTGGCGTCAGGTTTACACAATGAGCAGTTCTTC.

The genes are TRBV20-1 and TRBJ2-5, with 11 bases fitting TRBD2. The junction had 11 bases not matched to a gene; V was cut back by 3 bases and J by 2 bases. This CDR3 spans 17 amino acids. From germline, CDR1 is DFQATT and CDR2 SNEGSKA (reference sequence). Written as DNA, the CDR3 is TGCAGTGCTAGCGTGTTAGCGGGAGGGCCAGAACAAGAGACCCAGTACTTC. It encodes CSASVLAGGPEQETQYF.

This clonotype came up many times. The chain links TRBV7-2 to TRBJ2-1; 11 positions agree with TRBD2. The junction had 7 bases not matched to a gene; V was cut back by 1 base and J by 8 bases. This CDR3 contains 16 residues. Germline lookup yields CDR1 SGHTA and CDR2 FQGNSA. The CDR3, as DNA: TGTGCCAGCAGCTTAGTGACTAGCGGGGTGGGGTATGAGCAGTTCTTC. Amino acid sequence: CASSLVTSGVGYEQFF.

This clonotype has only a few counts. The chain couples TRBV20-1 to TRBJ2-7, with 8 positions matching TRBD2. The CDR3 length is 16 residues. Germline V gene data show CDR1 as DFQATT and CDR2 as SNEGSKA (reference sequence). Losses at the gene ends were 0 bases for V and 2 bases for J; bases not matched to a gene: 9. The CDR3 here is CSARDTVHSGTYEQYF. The CDR3 nucleotides read TGCAGTGCTAGAGATACTGTCCATAGCGGGACCTACGAGCAGTACTTC.

This clonotype was observed a handful of times. CDR3 sequence reads: CASSQHSYTDTQYF. The CDR3 DNA sequence: TGTGCCAGCAGCCAACACAGCTACACAGATACGCAGTATTTT. V is TRBV4-2 and J is TRBJ2-3, with D hard to call. The CDR3 covers 14 residues. Germline CDR1 LGHNA, CDR2 YNFKEQ. Trimming cost V 2 bases and J 2 bases, with 8 bases left between them.

The chain carries TRBV12-3 or TRBV12-4 and TRBJ2-1; no definite D call. The V end lost 7 bases, the J end lost 4 bases, and 8 bases lay between the germline ends. This CDR3 spans 12 amino acids. The CDR3 loop is CASTSDYNEQFF. The CDR3, as DNA: TGTGCCAGCACCTCAGATTACAATGAGCAGTTCTTC.

This sequence joins TRBV10-3 and TRBJ1-2, with a tentative D call TRBD1 (5 bases). V lost 7 bases, J lost 8 bases, and 17 bases lay in between. The CDR3 loop spans 13 amino acids. Germline V gene lookup returns CDR1 ENHRY and CDR2 SYGVKD. The CDR3 DNA sequence: TGTGCCATCACCCGGACTGCGACAGAAGGCTACACCTTC. The encoded protein is CAITRTATEGYTF.

This clonotype came up many times. The chain uses TRBV28 and TRBJ2-7, with 7 bases lining up with TRBD2. The CDR3 is 15 amino acids. Germline loops: CDR1 MDHEN, CDR2 SYDVKM. V shed 4 bases and J 6 bases; nucleotides not matched to a gene: 12. CDR3 DNA: TGTGCCAGCAGTTCCCTGGGACTACTCAGGCTCGAGCAGTACTTC. This encodes CASSSLGLLRLEQYF.

The gene calls are TRBV5-1 and TRBJ2-5; tentative D call: TRBD2 (6 bases). Germline V gene data show CDR1 as SGHRS and CDR2 as YFSETQ. V lost 4 bases and J lost 7, with 17 bases in between. The CDR3 has 14 amino acids. The CDR3 region has the DNA TGCGCCAGCAGCCGGGACGCCACCGGGGGGACCCAGTACTTC. It yields the protein CASSRDATGGTQYF.

The chain links TRBV5-5 to TRBJ2-1; D unclear. The CDR3 is made up of 13 amino acids. Between the trimmed V and J ends, which lost 2 bases and 6 bases, there was a span of 9 bases. Germline CDR1 reads SGHKS; CDR2 reads YYEKEE (reference sequence). The CDR3 DNA sequence: TGTGCCAGCAGCTTCCCTGTAAGCAATGAGCAGTTCTTC. Amino acid sequence: CASSFPVSNEQFF.

This rearrangement joins TRBV6-1 to TRBJ2-2; 9 bases align to TRBD2. The junction had 11 bases not matched to a gene; V was cut back by 8 bases and J by 4 bases. This CDR3 has 16 amino acids. CDR1 and CDR2 (germline): MNHNS, SASEGT. The CDR3 sequence is CASLRGGAVGTGELFF. In nucleotides, the CDR3 is TGTGCCAGCCTACGCGGGGGGGCCGTAGGCACCGGGGAGCTGTTTTTT.

This clonotype was seen ten or more times. The V and J genes are TRBV18 and TRBJ2-5; D call uncertain. V was clipped by 1 base and J by 5 bases, with 11 bases between them. This CDR3 is built from 14 residues. The germline V gene has CDR1 KGHSH and CDR2 LQKENI. In nucleotides, the CDR3 is TGTGCCAGCTCACCACTGCGGTCTGACGAGACCCAGTACTTC. It translates to CASSPLRSDETQYF. Looking up the rest from reference TRBV18 and TRBJ2-5 gives the full variable domain: NAGVMQNPRHLVRRRGQEARLRCSPMKGHSHVYWYRQLPEEGLKFMVYLQKENIIDESGMPKERFSAEFPKEGPSILRIQQVVRGDSAAYFCASSPLRSDETQYFGPGTRLLVL.

This clonotype turned up a few times. The rearrangement joins TRBV25-1 to TRBJ1-1; D call uncertain. The germline V gene encodes CDR1 MGHDK and CDR2 SYGVNS. The CDR3 is 14 amino acids. Trimming removed 6 bases from V and 1 base from J, with 12 bases in between. The CDR3 DNA follows: TGTGCCAGCAGAGGTCTAGGGCGGAACACTGAAGCTTTCTTT. Its translation is CASRGLGRNTEAFF.

This clonotype appeared a few times. This chain joins TRBV21-1 and TRBJ2-1; the table's D call, TRBD1, was not checked against the DNA. TRBV21-1 counts as a pseudogene. The CDR3 is made up of 17 amino acids. This CDR3 is CASSGKLDSGGYNEQFF. CDR3 nucleotide sequence: TGTGCCAGCAGCGGAAAACTGGACAGCGGGGGCTACAATGAGCAGTTCTTC.

CDR3 sequence: CAWRTRTGTEGANVLTF. CDR3 DNA sequence: TGTGCCTGGAGGACTCGGACAGGGACTGAAGGGGCCAACGTCCTGACTTTC. This chain joins TRBV30 and TRBJ2-6; TRBD1 aligns across 8 bases. The CDR3 is 17 amino acids. The V segment lost 3 bases and the J segment 4 bases; nucleotides outside the gene matches: 11. Germline loops: CDR1 GTSNPN, CDR2 SVGIG (reference sequence).

This clonotype was seen a single time. The chain combines TRBV7-2 with TRBJ2-1, with 10 positions matching TRBD1. Germline V gene data show CDR1 as SGHTA and CDR2 as FQGNSA. The V segment lost 2 bases and the J segment 6 bases; nucleotides outside the gene matches: 7. The CDR3 spans 16 residues. In DNA form, the CDR3 reads TGTGCCAGCAGCTTAATCGGACAGGGGGTCGGCAATGAGCAGTTCTTC. This encodes CASSLIGQGVGNEQFF.

The V and J genes are TRBV6-2 or TRBV6-3 and TRBJ2-1; possible D gene TRBD2, 7 bases. The V end lost 2 bases, the J end lost 7 bases, and 21 bases lay between the germline ends. Germline V lookup: CDR1 MNHEY, CDR2 SVGEGT. This CDR3 is built from 17 residues. This chain's CDR3 is CASSYPYSGSGANEQFF. The CDR3 region has the DNA TGTGCCAGCAGTTACCCTTATAGCGGGTCGGGGGCGAATGAGCAGTTCTTC.

The V gene is TRBV5-1, the J gene TRBJ2-1; no definite D call. CDR3 length: 16 residues. The germline CDR1 and CDR2 sequences are SGHRS and YFSETQ. The V and J ends lost 4 bases and 2 bases respectively, with 16 bases between them. The CDR3 loop is CASSQSETAAYNEQFF. CDR3 sequence (DNA): TGCGCCAGCAGCCAATCGGAGACGGCCGCCTACAATGAGCAGTTCTTC.

V usage is TRBV20-1 and J usage is TRBJ1-1, with D unclear. V lost 6 bases to trimming and J lost 3 bases, with 17 bases between them. The CDR3 contains 14 residues. Germline CDR1 reads DFQATT; CDR2 reads SNEGSKA (reference sequence). DNA of the CDR3: TGCAGTGCGACCCCCGAAGGGAGGGACACTGAAGCTTTCTTT. Its protein is CSATPEGRDTEAFF.

This clonotype was picked up a small number of times. This rearrangement joins TRBV5-6 to TRBJ2-1, with TRBD2 as a possible D gene (5 bases). This CDR3 is built from 14 residues. Germline CDR1 is SGHDT and CDR2 is YYEEEE. Trimming removed 0 bases from V and 6 bases from J, with 10 bases in between. The CDR3 DNA sequence: TGTGCCAGCAGCTTGGGCCGGAGGAGCAATGAGCAGTTCTTC. It is translated as CASSLGRRSNEQFF.

This clonotype showed up just a few times. This chain uses TRBV7-3 with TRBJ2-1, with 10 bases fitting TRBD1. This CDR3 is built from 16 residues. The V gene's germline CDR1 is SGHTA and CDR2 FQGTGA. J lost 10 bases, V lost 0 bases, and 9 bases had no gene match. The CDR3 reads CASSLTRETGGLEQFF. CDR3 coding DNA: TGTGCCAGCAGCTTAACGCGGGAGACAGGGGGCTTAGAGCAGTTCTTC.

This clonotype was seen a few times. The chain carries TRBV12-3 or TRBV12-4 and TRBJ1-4; TRBD1 agrees at 8 bases. The CDR3 runs to 15 residues. The V gene end was trimmed by 5 bases and the J gene end by 0 bases; junction bases not matched to a gene: 2. Here the CDR3 reads CASSTGQATNEKLFF. For the CDR3, the DNA is TGTGCCAGCAGTACGGGACAGGCAACTAATGAAAAACTGTTTTTT.

This clonotype was observed many times. The chain links TRBV2 to TRBJ1-1; 8 positions agree with TRBD1. V dropped 2 bases and J dropped 4; count of bases not matched to a gene: 6. CDR1 and CDR2 from the germline V gene are SNHLY and FYNNEI. This CDR3 has 15 residues. The CDR3 sequence is CASSEYQGATTEAFF. The CDR3 bases are TGTGCCAGCAGTGAATATCAGGGGGCGACCACTGAAGCTTTCTTT. The full variable domain, completed using reference TRBV2 and TRBJ1-1, is EPEVTQTPSHQVTQMGQEVILRCVPISNHLYFYWYRQILGQKVEFLVSFYNNEISEKSEIFDDQFSVERPDGSNFTLKIRSTKLEDSAMYFCASSEYQGATTEAFFGQGTRLTVV.

The chain recombines TRBV20-1 with TRBJ2-2; D unclear. There are 11 residues in the CDR3. The ends were cut back, 5 bases at V and 7 bases at J, with 8 bases in the middle. Germline CDR1 is DFQATT and CDR2 is SNEGSKA (reference sequence). CDR3: CSAPKFGELFF. The CDR3 coding sequence is TGCAGTGCTCCCAAGTTCGGGGAGCTGTTTTTT.

This chain uses TRBV6-1 with TRBJ1-6; no definite D call. Germline V CDR1 and CDR2: MNHNS, SASEGT. The CDR3 spans 11 residues. V was shortened by 1 base and J by 10 bases, with 2 bases between the two germline ends. For the CDR3, the DNA is TGTGCCAGCAGTGAAGGCTCACCCCTCCACTTT. Amino acids: CASSEGSPLHF.

V usage is TRBV6-5 and J usage is TRBJ2-1; tentatively, D is TRBD1 or TRBD2 (5 bases each). With 2 bases removed from V and 6 bases from J, the gap between germline ends came to 11 bases. In germline, CDR1 is MNHEY, CDR2 SVGAGI. The CDR3 spans 14 residues. The CDR3 nucleotides read TGTGCCAGCAGTTACGTGGGGGATATCAATGAGCAGTTCTTC. It translates to CASSYVGDINEQFF.

The rearrangement links TRBV12-3 or TRBV12-4 to TRBJ2-3; 11 nucleotides match TRBD2. V was pared by 8 bases and J by 8 bases, with 9 bases of the junction left unmatched. There are 14 residues in the CDR3. CDR3 DNA sequence: TGTGCCAGCGCCCGACTAGCGGGGAAGGTTACGCAGTATTTT. Its translation: CASARLAGKVTQYF.

The chain carries TRBV6-6 and TRBJ2-1; D may be TRBD1 (6 bases). The V end was cut by 0 bases, the J end by 6 bases, with 6 bases between. This CDR3 has 13 amino acids. The germline V gene has CDR1 MNHNY and CDR2 SVGAGI (reference sequence). The CDR3 protein is CASSYSDSNEQFF. CDR3 coding DNA: TGTGCCAGCAGTTACTCGGACAGCAATGAGCAGTTCTTC.

This chain uses TRBV7-2 with TRBJ2-1, with D possibly matching TRBD2 (6 bases). V was shortened by 2 bases and J by 12 bases, with 20 bases between the two germline ends. The germline CDR1 and CDR2 sequences are SGHTA and FQGNSA. The CDR3 loop spans 15 amino acids. The DNA for the CDR3 is TGTGCCAGCAGCTTATCGGGGGTCCAGGAATGGGGGCAGTTCTTC. It translates to CASSLSGVQEWGQFF.

The J gene is TRBJ2-6, the V gene TRBV10-3; the match to TRBD1 covers 11 bases. The V gene's germline CDR1 is ENHRY and CDR2 SYGVKD. V trimming: 6 bases; J trimming: 4 bases; junction bases outside the gene matches: 5. The CDR3 extends over 16 amino acids. The CDR3 nucleotides are TGTGCCATCAGCGGACAGGGGGCGGGAGGGGCCAACGTCCTGACTTTC. It encodes CAISGQGAGGANVLTF.

This clonotype was picked up a small number of times. The gene calls are TRBV5-1 and TRBJ2-1; unclear D gene. V dropped 0 bases and J dropped 6 bases, with 13 bases sitting between them. Germline V lookup: CDR1 SGHRS, CDR2 YFSETQ. The CDR3 totals 15 residues. In DNA, the CDR3 is TGCGCCAGCAGCTTGGGGCCCTCCTCGGGCAATGAGCAGTTCTTC. It is translated as CASSLGPSSGNEQFF.